This T cell receptor beta chain came from a study of control samples from healthy donors and cancer patients. Profiled with immunoSEQ multiplex PCR; TCRdb holds only in-frame clones, not every one. The table has approximately 68,000 clones, under 85% seen once; the top ten hold approximately 14%. The V gene end was trimmed by 4 bases and the J gene end by 8 bases; junction bases not matched to a gene: 6. Germline values: CDR1 MNHEY, CDR2 SVGAGI. This CDR3 contains 14 residues. J is TRBJ2-1 and V is TRBV6-5; TRBD1 matches 9 bases. The sequenced material came from blood. The sequence was obtained from a man aged 55-75 years in good health. CDR3 protein: CASSWDREGDEQFF. DNA of the CDR3: TGTGCCAGCAGTTGGGACAGGGAGGGCGATGAGCAGTTCTTC.